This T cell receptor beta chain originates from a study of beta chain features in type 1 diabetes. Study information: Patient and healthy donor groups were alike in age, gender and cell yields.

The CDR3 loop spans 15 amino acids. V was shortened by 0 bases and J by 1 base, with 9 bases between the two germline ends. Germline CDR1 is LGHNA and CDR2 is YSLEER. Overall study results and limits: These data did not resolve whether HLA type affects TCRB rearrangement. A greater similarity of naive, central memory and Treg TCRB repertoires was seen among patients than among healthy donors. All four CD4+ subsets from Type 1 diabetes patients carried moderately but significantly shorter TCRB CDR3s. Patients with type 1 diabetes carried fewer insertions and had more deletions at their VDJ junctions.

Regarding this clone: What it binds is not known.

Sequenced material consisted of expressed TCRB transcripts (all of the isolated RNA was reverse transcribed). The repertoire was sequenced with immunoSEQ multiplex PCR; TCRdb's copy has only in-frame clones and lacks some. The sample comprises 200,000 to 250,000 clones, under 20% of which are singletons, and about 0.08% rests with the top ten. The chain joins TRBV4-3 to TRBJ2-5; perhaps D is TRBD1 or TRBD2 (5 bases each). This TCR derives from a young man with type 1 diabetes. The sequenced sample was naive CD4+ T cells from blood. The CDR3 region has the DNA TGCGCCAGCAGCCAAGATTTGGGACGCCAAGAGACCCAGTACTTC. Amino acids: CASSQDLGRQETQYF.